This passage covers 7 T cell receptor beta chains from one sample sequenced in a study of cytomegalovirus exposure and HLA in healthy donors. PCR employed 60 Vbeta and 13 Jbeta primers. Some clones are missing from TCRdb's copy, which holds only in-frame ones; the method was immunoSEQ multiplex PCR. The table records around 100,000 clones, 78% of them present only once. The sequencing sample was made of PBMCs. These receptors all stem from a woman aged 35 to 49 in good health and CMV-seropositive.

V is TRBV9 and J is TRBJ1-4, with 7 bases fitting TRBD1. Germline assignment: CDR1 SGDLS and CDR2 YYNGEE. The CDR3 consists of 16 residues. J lost 0 bases, V lost 4 bases, and 6 bases had no gene match. CDR3 nucleotides: TGTGCCAGCAGCATTACAGGGGAATCAACTAATGAAAAACTGTTTTTT. Its translation: CASSITGESTNEKLFF.

The chain uses TRBV27 and TRBJ2-3; perhaps TRBD2 as D (5 bases). Looked up from germline, CDR1 is MNHEY and CDR2 is SMNVEV (reference sequence). The CDR3 is 18 residues long. Trimming cost V 0 bases and J 4 bases, with 20 bases left between them. This CDR3 is CASSLSTLEGPVSDTQYF. The CDR3 DNA reads as TGTGCCAGCAGTTTATCGACGCTAGAGGGTCCCGTGTCAGATACGCAGTATTTT.

V usage is TRBV7-8 and J usage is TRBJ1-4, with D unclear. CDR1 and CDR2 (germline): SGHVS, FQNEAQ. CDR3 size: 16 residues. Trimming stripped 5 bases from V and 5 bases from J, with 18 bases between. The DNA of the CDR3 is TGTGCCAGCAGCCCGCTTGGAGGGTTACTCAATGAAAAACTGTTTTTT. Its translation: CASSPLGGLLNEKLFF.

There are a few counts of this clone. This rearrangement joins TRBV11-1 to TRBJ2-5; TRBD1 aligns across 9 bases. Germline CDR1 reads SGHAT; CDR2 reads FQDESV (reference sequence). The ends lost 1 base at V and 5 bases at J; junction bases unmatched: 11. This CDR3 region has 17 residues. DNA for the CDR3: TGTGCCAGCAGCTTAGGGACAGGGGTAGGGGTTGGTGAGACCCAGTACTTC. The encoded protein is CASSLGTGVGVGETQYF.

To note about this clone: A junction boundary mismatches the germline segment, possibly from a read error. DNA of the CDR3: TGTGCCAGCAGTTTAGCGGGAGCGTGGAATGAGCAGTTCTTC. Amino acids: CASSLAGAWNEQFF. V usage is TRBV7-2 and J usage is TRBJ2-1, with TRBD2 matching over 9 bases. Germline V gene sequence: CDR1 SGHTA, CDR2 FQGNSA. There are 14 residues in the CDR3.

The J gene is TRBJ2-5, the V gene TRBV7-9; perhaps TRBD2 as D (5 bases). Germline V gene sequence: CDR1 SEHNR, CDR2 FQNEAQ (reference sequence). This CDR3 region has 14 residues. Deletions cut 5 bases from V and 2 bases from J, with 12 bases between. The DNA of the CDR3 is TGTGCCAGCAGCCCACCCGGGATACAAGAGACCCAGTACTTC. It specifies CASSPPGIQETQYF. Complete variable domain (other parts from reference TRBV7-9 and TRBJ2-5): DTGVSQNPRHKITKRGQNVTFRCDPISEHNRLYWYRQTLGQGPEFLTYFQNEAQLEKSRLLSDRFSAERPKGSFSTLEIQRTEQGDSAMYLCASSPPGIQETQYFGPGTRLLVL.

The V call is TRBV6-5, the J call TRBJ2-3; 8 bases are shared with TRBD1. The CDR3 covers 12 residues. The germline CDR1 and CDR2 sequences are MNHEY and SVGAGI. V lost 8 bases and J lost 8; bases outside the gene matches: 6. CDR3 sequence: CASGQGGGTQYF. CDR3 nucleotide sequence: TGTGCCAGCGGACAGGGCGGAGGTACGCAGTATTTT.